This T cell receptor beta chain was recovered during a study of CD8 T cells in ankylosing spondylitis. General study findings and limits: A motif in TCR beta, a set of roughly eight highly homologous variants, appeared characteristic of ankylosing spondylitis blood.

A remark on this clonotype: No antigen is known for it.

TCRdb re-analysed the 5' RACE reads in MiXCR, keeping a single row per CDR3 protein. The table has 650,000 to 800,000 distinct CDR3 sequences, about 20% seen once. The CDR3 totals 16 residues. J gave up 2 bases and V 4 bases, and 10 bases lay outside the gene matches. CDR1 SGHRS and CDR2 YFSETQ come from the germline V gene. What was sequenced was blood, either unsorted or a sorted T cell fraction (not recorded which). This chain links TRBV5-1 with TRBJ2-3, with 7 bases that match TRBD1. The source is a male donor with ankylosing spondylitis. The CDR3: CASSNTPGQITDTQYF. The CDR3 region has the DNA TGCGCCAGCAGCAACACCCCGGGACAGATCACAGATACGCAGTATTTT.